Listed here is a single T cell receptor (beta chain). These data come from a study of T cells in localized non-small cell lung cancer. Measured with immunoSEQ multiplex PCR; TCRdb has only the in-frame clones, and not every one. The table includes more than 45,000 clones, approximately 80% detected once. Germline CDR1 GTSNPN, CDR2 SVGIG (reference sequence). V was pared by 0 bases and J by 6 bases, with 9 bases between. The CDR3 runs 13 residues. The origin of this receptor is a man aged 35-69 years with stage III lung adenocarcinoma. The specimen comprised peripheral blood mononuclear cells, sampled before any cancer treatment. This chain connects TRBV30 to TRBJ1-5; D is uncertain. DNA for the CDR3: TGTGCCTGGAGTGTAGCGGGAAGTCAGCCCCAGCATTTT. Its translation: CAWSVAGSQPQHF.